A single sample gave rise to the 21 T cell receptor beta chains below, sequenced in a study of OX40 agonist ivuxolimab in advanced cancers. Some clones are missing from TCRdb's copy, which holds only in-frame ones; the method was immunoSEQ multiplex PCR. The data contain 65,000 to 75,000 clones, around 83% of them singletons. The sample here was CD4+ or CD8+ T cells sorted from blood, taken in a trial of the OX40 agonist ivuxolimab. The source is an adult with an advanced solid tumor such as melanoma, head and neck, liver or kidney cancer.

The chain has TRBV28 and TRBJ1-4, with a tentative D call TRBD1 (5 bases). Deletions cut 2 bases from V and 8 bases from J, with 18 bases between. The CDR3 covers 16 residues. Germline V gene data show CDR1 as MDHEN and CDR2 as SYDVKM. In nucleotides, the CDR3 is TGTGCCAGCAGTTTAAGGGCGGTAGGGGTACTAGAAAAACTGTTTTTT. The encoded protein is CASSLRAVGVLEKLFF.

The chain employs TRBV4-2 and TRBJ2-1; D is possibly TRBD2 (5 bases). This CDR3 is built from 13 residues. V shed 4 bases and J shed 7 bases, with 11 bases lying between them. Germline CDR1 reads LGHNA; CDR2 reads YNFKEQ. In DNA form, the CDR3 reads TGTGCCAGCAGCCCGCGTTCGGGAAATGAGCAGTTCTTC. This translates into CASSPRSGNEQFF.

The V gene is TRBV4-1, the J gene TRBJ1-2; D gene unclear. V was pared by 0 bases and J by 4 bases, with 12 bases between. The length of the CDR3 is 15 residues. The V gene's germline CDR1 is MGHRA and CDR2 YSYEKL. This chain's CDR3 is CASSQEPGGLYGYTF. CDR3 nucleotides: TGCGCCAGCAGCCAAGAGCCGGGAGGGCTCTATGGCTACACCTTC.

The chain recombines TRBV7-2 with TRBJ2-7, with a weak D call TRBD1 (6 bases). V gave up 4 bases and J gave up 5 bases, with 9 bases separating them. The CDR3 is 12 amino acids. Germline loops: CDR1 SGHTA, CDR2 FQGNSA. The chain's CDR3 is CASSSTGNEQYF. In nucleotides, the CDR3 is TGTGCCAGCAGCTCGACAGGAAACGAGCAGTACTTC.

The rearrangement uses TRBV28 and TRBJ2-7; D is unresolved. Germline V gene lookup returns CDR1 MDHEN and CDR2 SYDVKM. The V and J ends lost 5 bases and 4 bases respectively, with 12 bases between them. This CDR3 comprises 13 residues. Here the CDR3 reads CASSPPGGYEQYF. The CDR3, as DNA: TGTGCCAGCAGTCCTCCAGGCGGTTACGAGCAGTACTTC.

This sequence joins TRBV5-1 and TRBJ2-5; 7 nucleotides match TRBD1. CDR1 and CDR2 (germline): SGHRS, YFSETQ. V gave up 0 bases and J gave up 3 bases; unmatched junction bases: 5. The CDR3 length is 15 residues. CDR3 residues: CASSLAKGAKETQYF. The CDR3 coding sequence is TGCGCCAGCAGCTTGGCGAAGGGGGCCAAAGAGACCCAGTACTTC.

This sequence joins TRBV19 and TRBJ2-5; tentative D call: TRBD2 (6 bases). CDR1 LNHDA and CDR2 SQIVND come from the germline V gene (reference sequence). This CDR3 has 14 amino acids. Between the trimmed V and J ends, which lost 3 bases and 1 base, there was a span of 9 bases. This CDR3 reads CASSMGGFQETQYF. The DNA of the CDR3 is TGTGCCAGTAGTATGGGGGGTTTCCAAGAGACCCAGTACTTC.

This chain uses TRBV6-5 with TRBJ2-7; 8 bases map to TRBD2. The CDR3 consists of 15 residues. Per the germline V gene, CDR1 is MNHEY and CDR2 is SVGAGI. V shed 7 bases, J shed 5 bases, and the junction held 13 bases outside the gene matches. Written as DNA, the CDR3 is TGTGCCAGCAACCGCCCGGGGGCGGGAGGTAACGAGCAGTACTTC. Its translation is CASNRPGAGGNEQYF.

This clone was observed a few times. CDR3 sequence (DNA): TGTGCCAGCAGACCTGGGACAGGGAGCAATCAGCCCCAGCATTTT. Encoded protein: CASRPGTGSNQPQHF. This sequence joins TRBV2 and TRBJ1-5, with 9 bases fitting TRBD1. CDR1 and CDR2 (germline): SNHLY, FYNNEI. This CDR3 has 15 residues. V was clipped by 6 bases and J by 1 base; unmatched bases: 4.

The rearrangement links TRBV7-2 to TRBJ2-1; D unresolved. V gave up 4 bases and J gave up 12 bases, with 13 bases separating them. This CDR3 has 12 amino acids. Germline lookup yields CDR1 SGHTA and CDR2 FQGNSA. In DNA, the CDR3 is TGTGCCAGCAGCTACCCCGGAGCAAGGCAGTTCTTC. Translated: CASSYPGARQFF. Based on the CDR3 plus reference TRBV7-2 and TRBJ2-1, the full variable domain is GAGVSQSPSNKVTEKGKDVELRCDPISGHTALYWYRQSLGQGLEFLIYFQGNSAPDKSGLPSDRFSAERTGGSVSTLTIQRTQQEDSAVYLCASSYPGARQFFGPGTRLTVL.

In its sample, this clone was seen a few times. V is TRBV7-3 and J is TRBJ2-3; D not resolved. In germline, CDR1 is SGHTA, CDR2 FQGTGA. The ends were cut back, 2 bases at V and 5 bases at J, with 29 bases in the middle. CDR3 length equals 20 residues. CDR3 sequence (DNA): TGTGCCAGCAGCTTAGGCGATCCCTGGGTCCCATCGGCCTCGGGAGATACGCAGTATTTT. Amino acids: CASSLGDPWVPSASGDTQYF.

The J gene is TRBJ2-7, the V gene TRBV2; tentative D call: TRBD2 (5 bases). Germline CDR1 reads SNHLY; CDR2 reads FYNNEI. V was cut by 3 bases and J by 1 base, with 10 bases left in between. The CDR3 consists of 14 residues. The CDR3: CASSERERSYEQYF. The CDR3 nucleotides read TGTGCCAGCAGTGAGAGGGAAAGATCCTACGAGCAGTACTTC. Variable domain in full (rest from reference TRBV2 and TRBJ2-7): EPEVTQTPSHQVTQMGQEVILRCVPISNHLYFYWYRQILGQKVEFLVSFYNNEISEKSEIFDDQFSVERPDGSNFTLKIRSTKLEDSAMYFCASSERERSYEQYFGPGTRLTVT.

The chain employs TRBV19 and TRBJ2-7; TRBD2 matches 12 bases. From germline, CDR1 is LNHDA and CDR2 SQIVND (reference sequence). The CDR3 is made up of 13 amino acids. V gave up 6 bases and J gave up 3 bases; unmatched junction bases: 0. CDR3 in amino acids: CASRGLAGYEQYF. The CDR3 nucleotides are TGTGCCAGTAGGGGACTAGCGGGCTACGAGCAGTACTTC.

The chain is built from TRBV25-1 and TRBJ1-2, with TRBD1 identical over 10 bases. The CDR3 totals 13 residues. CDR1 is MGHDK, CDR2 SYGVNS, per germline. The V and J ends lost 6 bases and 7 bases, in that order; junction bases with no gene match: 5. The CDR3 DNA reads as TGTGCCAGCAGGAGGACAGGGGGGGGTGGCTACACCTTC. Protein: CASRRTGGGGYTF.

This clone has only one observation. This chain uses TRBV29-1 with TRBJ1-4; a possible D gene is TRBD1 (5 bases). CDR1 SQVTM and CDR2 ANQGSEA come from the germline V gene. The V end was cut by 3 bases, the J end by 7 bases, with 6 bases between. This CDR3 contains 11 residues. CDR3 amino acids: CSVERGEKLFF. The CDR3 bases are TGCAGCGTTGAGAGGGGTGAAAAACTGTTTTTT.

The rearrangement links TRBV28 to TRBJ1-5, with TRBD1 matching over 8 bases. The trim removed 2 bases at V and 0 bases at J, leaving 6 bases unmatched. This CDR3 is 17 amino acids long. Germline V lookup: CDR1 MDHEN, CDR2 SYDVKM. The CDR3 loop is CASSLTGTGYSNQPQHF. The CDR3 DNA is TGTGCCAGCAGTTTAACCGGGACAGGTTATAGCAATCAGCCCCAGCATTTT.

The CDR3, as DNA: TGTGCCAGCAGCTTGGGAGGGGGCGGCCAGACCCAGTACTTC. It is translated as CASSLGGGGQTQYF. This chain connects TRBV5-4 to TRBJ2-5, with 7 bases fitting TRBD1. In germline, CDR1 is SGHNT, CDR2 YYREEE (reference sequence). V shed 0 bases and J 6 bases; nucleotides not matched to a gene: 5. This CDR3 has 14 residues. The variable domain in full, with the rest retrieved from reference TRBV5-4 and TRBJ2-5, is ETGVTQSPTHLIKTRGQQVTLRCSSQSGHNTVSWYQQALGQGPQFIFQYYREEENGRGNFPPRFSGLQFPNYSSELNVNALELDDSALYLCASSLGGGGQTQYFGPGTRLLVL.

The rearrangement uses TRBV28 and TRBJ2-7; D gene ambiguous. CDR3 length equals 13 residues. Trimming shortened V by 2 bases and J by 2 bases, and 7 bases separated the two germline ends. CDR1 is MDHEN and CDR2 is SYDVKM in the germline V gene. The CDR3 protein is CASSLGPAYEQYF. The CDR3 DNA follows: TGTGCCAGCAGTTTAGGCCCAGCCTACGAGCAGTACTTC. The complete variable domain, with remaining parts taken from reference TRBV28 and TRBJ2-7, reads DVKVTQSSRYLVKRTGEKVFLECVQDMDHENMFWYRQDPGLGLRLIYFSYDVKMKEKGDIPEGYSVSREKKERFSLILESASTNQTSMYLCASSLGPAYEQYFGPGTRLTVT.

This clone has just one count. The chain recombines TRBV18 with TRBJ2-1; 9 positions agree with TRBD1. Trimming took 2 bases from V and 5 from J; bases not matched to a gene: 7. CDR1 KGHSH and CDR2 LQKENI come from the germline V gene. The CDR3 consists of 16 residues. CDR3 sequence reads: CASSPATGTGNNEQFF. CDR3 coding DNA: TGTGCCAGCTCACCAGCGACAGGGACAGGGAACAATGAGCAGTTCTTC. Using reference TRBV18 and TRBJ2-1 for the parts outside the CDR3, the full variable domain is NAGVMQNPRHLVRRRGQEARLRCSPMKGHSHVYWYRQLPEEGLKFMVYLQKENIIDESGMPKERFSAEFPKEGPSILRIQQVVRGDSAAYFCASSPATGTGNNEQFFGPGTRLTVL.

The chain carries TRBV11-1 and TRBJ2-7; D remains unclear. V lost 0 bases, J lost 0 bases, and 12 bases lay in between. The germline V gene has CDR1 SGHAT and CDR2 FQDESV (reference sequence). This CDR3 has 16 amino acids. The CDR3 protein is CASSLAPSSSSYEQYF. The CDR3 nucleotides read TGTGCCAGCAGCTTAGCGCCGTCATCGAGCTCCTACGAGCAGTACTTC.

J is TRBJ1-1 and V is TRBV19; 7 bases fit TRBD1. Germline-derived CDR1 and CDR2 are LNHDA and SQIVND (reference sequence). The CDR3 sequence is 17 residues long. Trimming at V came to 5 bases and at J to 0 bases, leaving 12 bases not matched to a gene. CDR3 residues: CASSADRASYMNTEAFF. The CDR3, as DNA: TGTGCCAGTAGTGCCGACAGGGCGTCGTACATGAACACTGAAGCTTTCTTT. The entire variable domain, with the rest obtained from reference TRBV19 and TRBJ1-1, is as follows: DGGITQSPKYLFRKEGQNVTLSCEQNLNHDAMYWYRQDPGQGLRLIYYSQIVNDFQKGDIAEGYSVSREKKESFPLTVTSAQKNPTAFYLCASSADRASYMNTEAFFGQGTRLTVV.